Listed here is a single TCR beta chain. At one boundary the junction diverges from the germline segment, which might be a read error. This sample is part of a study of tumor-infiltrating lymphocytes in primary liver carcinoma. From around 0.5 ug of total RNA, TCR beta-specific cDNA was reverse-transcribed using a constant-region primer. Three nested multiplex PCR rounds, a slightly modified ARM-PCR method, built the TCR beta libraries. TCRdb recomputed calls from the multiplex PCR reads with MiXCR, one row per CDR3 protein. The data show around 70,000 distinct CDR3 sequences, about 72% seen once. The source material, about 19-30 mg of unsorted bulk tissue, was used to co-extract RNA and DNA. The receptor was isolated from a man in his forties with primary liver carcinoma and hepatitis B virus infection. The sequenced sample was liver tumor tissue from sampling region 4. Subset reported: tumor region T4, right-lateral pole.

For the CDR3, the DNA is TGCGCCAGCAGTTACTCAAACAGAAATAGCAATCAGCCCCGGCATTTT. Translating gives CASSYSNRNSNQPRHF. The chain has TRBV6-6 and TRBJ1-5; no clear D gene. Germline V CDR1 and CDR2: MNHNY, SVGAGI (reference sequence). The length of the CDR3 is 16 residues.